The rows below give T cell receptor beta chains drawn from one sample of a study of blood T cell repertoires in COVID-19. Sequenced by immunoSEQ multiplex PCR; TCRdb stores in-frame clones only, minus some. The top ten hold approximately 7.4% of the sample, which has under 250,000 clones, 65% to 85% seen once. What was sequenced was peripheral blood. The origin of the receptors is a woman aged 45-60 years with acute or convalescent COVID-19. Each CDR3 is given with its conserved first and last residue. The order of the fields is clone size, D gene, J gene, V gene, CDR3 DNA, CDR3 protein. The D gene is left open where the match is weak. Clone size is given for some rows only: seen once, a few or many times, or a class if the clone is expanded.

clone_size: .; d_call: .; j_call: TRBJ2-7; v_call: TRBV3-1/TRBV3-2; cdr3_nt: TGTGCCAGCAGCCAATTCCCCGGGGACGAGCAGTACTTC; cdr3_aa: CASSQFPGDEQYF
clone_size: .; d_call: .; j_call: TRBJ1-1; v_call: TRBV2; cdr3_nt: TGTGCCAGCAGTGAGGGGGGGAACACTGAAGCTTTCTTT; cdr3_aa: CASSEGGNTEAFF
clone_size: .; d_call: TRBD1; j_call: TRBJ2-7; v_call: TRBV3-1/TRBV3-2; cdr3_nt: TGTGCCAGCAGCCAAGATCGGGCAGGGGGTAGCGAGCAGTACTTC; cdr3_aa: CASSQDRAGGSEQYF
clone_size: .; d_call: .; j_call: TRBJ2-1; v_call: TRBV5-1; cdr3_nt: TGCGCCAGCAGCTTGTTAGGGCAGGGGATTGGTAATGAGCAGTTCTTC; cdr3_aa: CASSLLGQGIGNEQFF
clone_size: .; d_call: .; j_call: TRBJ1-1; v_call: TRBV21-1; cdr3_nt: TGTGCCAGCAGCAGCCGGGACAGGAAGAACACTGAAGCTTTCTTT; cdr3_aa: CASSSRDRKNTEAFF
clone_size: .; d_call: .; j_call: TRBJ1-2; v_call: TRBV6-5; cdr3_nt: TGTGCCAGCAAGTCGACAGACTATGGCTACACCTTC; cdr3_aa: CASKSTDYGYTF
clone_size: .; d_call: .; j_call: TRBJ2-7; v_call: TRBV12-2; cdr3_nt: .; cdr3_aa: CASRLVGCGSGTGVTYEQYF
clone_size: .; d_call: .; j_call: TRBJ2-7; v_call: TRBV11-2; cdr3_nt: TGTGCCAGCAGCTTAACAGTAAGCTCCTACGAGCAGTACTTC; cdr3_aa: CASSLTVSSYEQYF
clone_size: .; d_call: TRBD2; j_call: TRBJ2-7; v_call: TRBV7-2; cdr3_nt: TGTGCCAGCAGCTTATTCGTTTTGGGACTAGCGGCCTCCTACGAGCAGTACTTC; cdr3_aa: CASSLFVLGLAASYEQYF
clone_size: .; d_call: .; j_call: TRBJ2-5; v_call: TRBV29-1; cdr3_nt: TGCAGCGTTGACCAGGGACTCACCGCAAGTAATCAAGAGACCCAGTACTTC; cdr3_aa: CSVDQGLTASNQETQYF
clone_size: .; d_call: .; j_call: TRBJ2-5; v_call: TRBV7-8; cdr3_nt: TGTGCCAGCAGCCGTGGCAGGGCGAACCAAGAGACCCAGTACTTC; cdr3_aa: CASSRGRANQETQYF
clone_size: .; d_call: TRBD2; j_call: TRBJ2-1; v_call: TRBV7-2; cdr3_nt: TGTGCCAGCACCCGGACTAGCGGGAGAAGAGGTGAGCAGTTCTTC; cdr3_aa: CASTRTSGRRGEQFF
clone_size: .; d_call: TRBD1; j_call: TRBJ1-1; v_call: TRBV4-2; cdr3_nt: TGTGCCAGCAGCCCGGGACAGGGCCGCCAAGTGGACACTGAAGCTTTCTTT; cdr3_aa: CASSPGQGRQVDTEAFF
clone_size: .; d_call: .; j_call: TRBJ2-7; v_call: TRBV3-1/TRBV3-2; cdr3_nt: TGTGCCAGCAGCCAAGGGACTGTTTTCTCCTACGAGCAGTACTTC; cdr3_aa: CASSQGTVFSYEQYF
clone_size: .; d_call: .; j_call: TRBJ2-2; v_call: TRBV12-5; cdr3_nt: TGTGCTAGTGCGGGGAACACCGGGGAGCTGTTTTTT; cdr3_aa: CASAGNTGELFF
clone_size: .; d_call: TRBD2; j_call: TRBJ2-5; v_call: TRBV27; cdr3_nt: TGTGCCAGCAGTTTAAGAGCGGGAGGGTTTGAGACCCAGTACTTC; cdr3_aa: CASSLRAGGFETQYF
clone_size: .; d_call: .; j_call: TRBJ2-5; v_call: TRBV19; cdr3_nt: TGTGCCAGTAGTATAAGCGGTCCAGGTGGGACCCAGTACTTC; cdr3_aa: CASSISGPGGTQYF
clone_size: .; d_call: TRBD1; j_call: TRBJ2-7; v_call: TRBV5-5; cdr3_nt: TGTGCCAGCAGCTCGGACAGGCGTATCGACGAGCAGTACTTC; cdr3_aa: CASSSDRRIDEQYF
clone_size: .; d_call: TRBD1; j_call: TRBJ2-1; v_call: TRBV5-1; cdr3_nt: TGCGCCAGCAGCATCCGGACAGGGGGTGGAGGTGAGCAGTTCTTC; cdr3_aa: CASSIRTGGGGEQFF
clone_size: .; d_call: TRBD2; j_call: TRBJ2-1; v_call: TRBV6-6; cdr3_nt: TGTGCCAGCAGTCATCGGACTAGCGGGACCACTAGGAATGAGCAGTTCTTC; cdr3_aa: CASSHRTSGTTRNEQFF
clone_size: .; d_call: .; j_call: TRBJ2-4; v_call: TRBV7-8; cdr3_nt: TGTGCCAGCAGCCCCCCCCGGCTTAGCGCCAAAAACATTCAGTACTTC; cdr3_aa: CASSPPRLSAKNIQYF
clone_size: .; d_call: TRBD2; j_call: TRBJ2-7; v_call: TRBV7-2; cdr3_nt: TGTGCCAGCAGCATGACTAGCGGGGATTACGAGCAGTACTTC; cdr3_aa: CASSMTSGDYEQYF
clone_size: .; d_call: TRBD1; j_call: TRBJ2-3; v_call: TRBV7-3; cdr3_nt: TGTGCCAGCAGCCCCCAACAGGGGAGCACAGATACGCAGTATTTT; cdr3_aa: CASSPQQGSTDTQYF
clone_size: .; d_call: .; j_call: TRBJ2-7; v_call: TRBV6-1; cdr3_nt: TGTGCCAGCAGTGAAAAAGCCCCCCGGGATCTATACTTGATCTACGAGCAGTACTTC; cdr3_aa: CASSEKAPRDLYLIYEQYF
clone_size: .; d_call: TRBD1; j_call: TRBJ2-1; v_call: TRBV19; cdr3_nt: TGTGCCAGTAGGGGAACAGGGGTCGATGAGCAGTTCTTC; cdr3_aa: CASRGTGVDEQFF
clone_size: few; d_call: .; j_call: TRBJ2-5; v_call: TRBV28; cdr3_nt: TGTGCCAGCAGTTTCTCCCCCGGCAGGGGTAGGGAGACCCAGTACTTC; cdr3_aa: CASSFSPGRGRETQYF
clone_size: .; d_call: .; j_call: TRBJ1-4; v_call: TRBV6-5; cdr3_nt: TGTGCCAGCAGAACAGGTGGGGAAAAACTGTTTTTT; cdr3_aa: CASRTGGEKLFF
clone_size: .; d_call: .; j_call: TRBJ2-7; v_call: TRBV6-5; cdr3_nt: TGTGCCAGCAGCCCAAGGACAGAATCCTACGAGCAGTACTTC; cdr3_aa: CASSPRTESYEQYF
clone_size: .; d_call: TRBD1; j_call: TRBJ1-5; v_call: TRBV18; cdr3_nt: TGTGCCAGCTCACCGGACAGGGGCCTCGGGCAGCCCCAGCATTTT; cdr3_aa: CASSPDRGLGQPQHF
clone_size: .; d_call: .; j_call: TRBJ1-1; v_call: TRBV6-5; cdr3_nt: TGTGCCAGCAGCCCCGGGGAGGTAGACACTGAAGCTTTCTTT; cdr3_aa: CASSPGEVDTEAFF
clone_size: .; d_call: .; j_call: TRBJ1-2; v_call: TRBV4-1; cdr3_nt: TGCGCCAGCAGCCAAGAGGGGACAAATCCCGGTGGCTACACCTTC; cdr3_aa: CASSQEGTNPGGYTF
clone_size: .; d_call: .; j_call: TRBJ2-3; v_call: TRBV18; cdr3_nt: TGTGCCAGCTCACAATTACCGGGCACAGATACGCAGTATTTT; cdr3_aa: CASSQLPGTDTQYF
clone_size: .; d_call: TRBD2; j_call: TRBJ2-1; v_call: TRBV5-1; cdr3_nt: TGCGCCAGCAGCTTGGTACCTAGCGGGAGCACCTACAATGAGCAGTTCTTC; cdr3_aa: CASSLVPSGSTYNEQFF
clone_size: .; d_call: .; j_call: TRBJ2-1; v_call: TRBV11-1; cdr3_nt: TGTGCCAGCAGTTTCAGGGAAGGGGACTCCTACAATGAGCAGTTCTTC; cdr3_aa: CASSFREGDSYNEQFF
clone_size: .; d_call: .; j_call: TRBJ2-7; v_call: TRBV7-2; cdr3_nt: TGTGCCAGCAGCCCCGAACAGGGCTCCTACGAGCAGTACTTC; cdr3_aa: CASSPEQGSYEQYF
clone_size: .; d_call: TRBD2; j_call: TRBJ2-7; v_call: TRBV7-9; cdr3_nt: TGTGCCAGCAGATCCACTAGCGGGAGTTACGAGCAGTACTTC; cdr3_aa: CASRSTSGSYEQYF
clone_size: .; d_call: TRBD1; j_call: TRBJ1-5; v_call: TRBV10-2; cdr3_nt: TGCGCCAGCAGTGATGGACAGGCAAGCAATCAGCCCCAGCATTTT; cdr3_aa: CASSDGQASNQPQHF
clone_size: .; d_call: .; j_call: TRBJ2-3; v_call: TRBV6-1; cdr3_nt: TGTGCCAGCAGTGAAAGCGGCGGGACAGTAACTAGCACAGATACGCAGTATTTT; cdr3_aa: CASSESGGTVTSTDTQYF
clone_size: once; d_call: .; j_call: TRBJ1-2; v_call: TRBV9; cdr3_nt: TGTGCCAGCAGCGTAGGACAGAGCTATGGCTACACCTTC; cdr3_aa: CASSVGQSYGYTF
clone_size: .; d_call: TRBD2; j_call: TRBJ2-1; v_call: TRBV15; cdr3_nt: TGTGCCACCAGCCGAAACATACTAGCGGAGTCCTACAATGAGCAGTTCTTC; cdr3_aa: CATSRNILAESYNEQFF
clone_size: .; d_call: .; j_call: TRBJ2-2; v_call: TRBV18; cdr3_nt: TGTGCCAGCTCCATCCGTTCGGGGACCGGGGAGCTGTTTTTT; cdr3_aa: CASSIRSGTGELFF
clone_size: .; d_call: TRBD1; j_call: TRBJ1-2; v_call: TRBV19; cdr3_nt: TGTGCCAGTACTACCGGGACAGGGCCCAGCTATGGCTACACCTTC; cdr3_aa: CASTTGTGPSYGYTF
clone_size: few; d_call: .; j_call: TRBJ1-1; v_call: TRBV6-5; cdr3_nt: TGTGCCAGCAGGTCGACAGTCACTGAAGCTTTCTTT; cdr3_aa: CASRSTVTEAFF
clone_size: .; d_call: .; j_call: TRBJ2-1; v_call: TRBV3-1/TRBV3-2; cdr3_nt: TGTGCCAGCAGCCAGGGCCCAAGCCCCAGGCTGTTCTTC; cdr3_aa: CASSQGPSPRLFF
clone_size: .; d_call: .; j_call: TRBJ1-3; v_call: TRBV6-6; cdr3_nt: TGTGCCAGCAGGCGAACCTTCTCCACAGTTTCTGGAAACACCATATATTTT; cdr3_aa: CASRRTFSTVSGNTIYF
clone_size: once; d_call: .; j_call: TRBJ2-1; v_call: TRBV2; cdr3_nt: TGTGCCAGCAGCGACGGGACTCCACTAACTTCCTACAATGAGCAGTTCTTC; cdr3_aa: CASSDGTPLTSYNEQFF